This TCR beta chain appears in the sequencing data of a study of T-cell memory formation after mild COVID-19. Background on the study: There were largely donor-specific TCR clusters.

This CDR3 has 15 amino acids. From germline, CDR1 is SGHRS and CDR2 YFSETQ. V lost 2 bases to trimming and J lost 0 bases, with 12 bases between them. This clonotype came up a few times. Via MiXCR, TCRdb re-called the 5' RACE reads, giving one row per CDR3 protein. The table has under 250,000 distinct CDR3 sequences, about 9.2% seen once; the top ten hold 3.5% to 4%. The origin of this receptor is a man younger than 35 who had mild COVID-19 (a few samples of this study predate the infection). Cell type and time point are not known. This chain links TRBV5-1 with TRBJ2-7; D ambiguous. Sample: PBMCs or a T cell subset sorted from them (not recorded which). CDR3 sequence: CASSFTGLGSYEQYF. Here the CDR3 DNA reads TGCGCCAGCAGCTTTACGGGTTTGGGCTCCTACGAGCAGTACTTC.